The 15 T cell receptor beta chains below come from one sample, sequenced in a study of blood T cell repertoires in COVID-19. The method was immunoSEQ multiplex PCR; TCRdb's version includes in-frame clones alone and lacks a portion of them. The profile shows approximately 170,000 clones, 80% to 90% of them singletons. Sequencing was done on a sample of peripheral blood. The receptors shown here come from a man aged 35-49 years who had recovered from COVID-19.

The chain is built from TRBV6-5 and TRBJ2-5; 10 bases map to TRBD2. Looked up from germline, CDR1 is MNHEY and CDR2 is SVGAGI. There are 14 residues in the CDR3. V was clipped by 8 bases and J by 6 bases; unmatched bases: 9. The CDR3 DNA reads TGTGCCAGCTCGGGAGCGGGAGGGCCAAAGACCCAGTACTTC. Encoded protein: CASSGAGGPKTQYF.

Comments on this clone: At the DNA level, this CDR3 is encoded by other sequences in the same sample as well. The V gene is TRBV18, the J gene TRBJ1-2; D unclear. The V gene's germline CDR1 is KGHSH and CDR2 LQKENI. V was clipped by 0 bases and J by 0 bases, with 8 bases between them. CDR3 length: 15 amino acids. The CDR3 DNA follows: TGTGCCAGCTCACCACCGGGCCAGCCTAACTATGGCTACACCTTC. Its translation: CASSPPGQPNYGYTF.

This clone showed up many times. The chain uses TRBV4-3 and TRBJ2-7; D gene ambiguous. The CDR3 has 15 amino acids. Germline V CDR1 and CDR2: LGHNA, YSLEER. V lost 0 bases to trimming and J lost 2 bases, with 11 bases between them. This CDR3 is CASSQDLTPPYEQYF. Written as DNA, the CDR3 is TGCGCCAGCAGCCAAGATCTTACTCCACCCTACGAGCAGTACTTC.

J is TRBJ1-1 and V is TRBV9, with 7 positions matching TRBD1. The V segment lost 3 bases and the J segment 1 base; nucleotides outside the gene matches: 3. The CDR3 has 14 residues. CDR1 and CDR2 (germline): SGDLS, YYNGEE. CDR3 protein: CASSERGQNTEAFF. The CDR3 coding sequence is TGTGCCAGCAGCGAGAGGGGGCAGAACACTGAAGCTTTCTTT. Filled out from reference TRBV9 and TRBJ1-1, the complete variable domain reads DSGVTQTPKHLITATGQRVTLRCSPRSGDLSVYWYQQSLDQGLQFLIQYYNGEERAKGNILERFSAQQFPDLHSELNLSSLELGDSALYFCASSERGQNTEAFFGQGTRLTVV.

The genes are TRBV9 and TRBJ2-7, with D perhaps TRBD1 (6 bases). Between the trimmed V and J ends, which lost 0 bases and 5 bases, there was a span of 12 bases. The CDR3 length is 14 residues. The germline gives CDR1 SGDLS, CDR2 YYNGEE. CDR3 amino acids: CASSVESRGNEQYF. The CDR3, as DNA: TGTGCCAGCAGCGTAGAATCCAGGGGCAACGAGCAGTACTTC. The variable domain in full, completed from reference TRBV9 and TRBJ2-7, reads DSGVTQTPKHLITATGQRVTLRCSPRSGDLSVYWYQQSLDQGLQFLIQYYNGEERAKGNILERFSAQQFPDLHSELNLSSLELGDSALYFCASSVESRGNEQYFGPGTRLTVT.

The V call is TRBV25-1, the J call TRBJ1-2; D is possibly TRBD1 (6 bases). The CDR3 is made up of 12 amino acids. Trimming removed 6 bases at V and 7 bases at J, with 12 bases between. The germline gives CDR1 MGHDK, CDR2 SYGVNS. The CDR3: CASRGGAGGYTF. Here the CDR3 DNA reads TGTGCCAGCAGAGGGGGTGCTGGTGGCTACACCTTC.

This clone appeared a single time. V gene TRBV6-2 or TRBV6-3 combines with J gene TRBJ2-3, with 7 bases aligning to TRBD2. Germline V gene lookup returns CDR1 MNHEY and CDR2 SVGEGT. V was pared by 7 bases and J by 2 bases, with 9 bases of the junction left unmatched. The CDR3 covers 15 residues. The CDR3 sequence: CASIPRGRDTDTQYF. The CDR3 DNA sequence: TGTGCCAGCATCCCCCGGGGGAGGGACACAGATACGCAGTATTTT.

CDR3 loop: CSASGGDRGAYEQYF. The CDR3 coding sequence is TGCAGTGCTAGTGGGGGGGACAGGGGTGCGTACGAGCAGTACTTC. The chain is built from TRBV20-1 and TRBJ2-7; 10 bases match TRBD1. CDR3 size: 15 residues. CDR1 DFQATT and CDR2 SNEGSKA come from the germline V gene (reference sequence). V trimming: 3 bases; J trimming: 4 bases; junction bases outside the gene matches: 9.

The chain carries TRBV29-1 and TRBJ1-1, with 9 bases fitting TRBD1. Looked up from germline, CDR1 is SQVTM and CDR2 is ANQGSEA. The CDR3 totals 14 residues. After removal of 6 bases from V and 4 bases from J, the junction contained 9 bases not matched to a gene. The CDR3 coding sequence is TGCAGCGTCGTGGGACAGGGAACTTTCACTGAAGCTTTCTTT. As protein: CSVVGQGTFTEAFF.

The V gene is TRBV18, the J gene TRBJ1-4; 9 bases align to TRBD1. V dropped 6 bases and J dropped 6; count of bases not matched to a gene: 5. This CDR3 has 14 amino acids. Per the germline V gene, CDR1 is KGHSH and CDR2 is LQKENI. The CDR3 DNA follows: TGTGCCAGCTCCCCCAGACAGGGGGATGAAAAACTGTTTTTT. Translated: CASSPRQGDEKLFF.

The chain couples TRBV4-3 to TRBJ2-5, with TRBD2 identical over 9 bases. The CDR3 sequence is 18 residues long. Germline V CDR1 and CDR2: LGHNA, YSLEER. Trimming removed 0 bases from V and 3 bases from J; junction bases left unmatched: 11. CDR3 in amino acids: CASSQEPSGTRMKETQYF. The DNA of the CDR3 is TGCGCCAGCAGCCAAGAGCCTAGCGGGACTCGGATGAAAGAGACCCAGTACTTC.

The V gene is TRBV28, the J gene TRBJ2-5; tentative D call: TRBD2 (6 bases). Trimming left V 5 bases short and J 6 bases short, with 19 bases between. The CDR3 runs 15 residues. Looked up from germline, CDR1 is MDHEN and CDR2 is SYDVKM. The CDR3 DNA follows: TGTGCCAGCAGTACCGGGACTTGGGGACTGAAGACCCAGTACTTC. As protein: CASSTGTWGLKTQYF.

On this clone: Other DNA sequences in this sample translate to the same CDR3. The CDR3 loop reads CASSSSRYGYTF. The CDR3 nucleotides read TGTGCCAGCAGTTCCTCCAGGTATGGCTACACCTTC. This sequence joins TRBV28 and TRBJ1-2; D is unclear. This CDR3 is built from 12 residues. Germline lookup yields CDR1 MDHEN and CDR2 SYDVKM. Trimming took 4 bases from V and 5 from J, leaving 8 bases between them.

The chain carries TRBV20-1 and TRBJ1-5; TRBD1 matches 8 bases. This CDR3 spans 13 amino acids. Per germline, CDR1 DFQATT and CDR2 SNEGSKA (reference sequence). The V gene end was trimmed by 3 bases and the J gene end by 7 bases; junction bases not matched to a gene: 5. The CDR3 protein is CSASMSGGQPQHF. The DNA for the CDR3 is TGCAGTGCTAGTATGTCAGGGGGCCAGCCCCAGCATTTT.

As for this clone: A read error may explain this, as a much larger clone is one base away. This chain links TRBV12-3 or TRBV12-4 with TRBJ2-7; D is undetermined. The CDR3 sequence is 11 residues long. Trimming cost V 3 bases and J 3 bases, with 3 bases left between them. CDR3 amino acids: CASSFGYEQYF. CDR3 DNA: TGTGCCAGCAGTTTCGGCTACGAGCAGTACTTC.